Listed below are T cell receptor beta chains from one sample, sequenced in a study of beta chain features in type 1 diabetes. Profiling relied on immunoSEQ multiplex PCR, and the TCRdb table lists in-frame clones only, not all of them. This sample has 310,000 or so clones, with approximately 9.9% found just once. Sequencing was performed on naive CD4+ T cells from blood. These receptors all stem from a woman aged 30 to 39 in good health. Both conserved end residues are part of each CDR3. The D gene is left open where the match is weak. Some rows have no size entry. The others give once, few or many, or a class for an expanded clone.

d_call: TRBD2
v_call: TRBV5-1
j_call: TRBJ2-1
clone_size: -
cdr3_nt: TGCGCCAGCAGCGTCACTAGCGGGACTTACAATGAGCAGTTCTTC
cdr3_aa: CASSVTSGTYNEQFF

d_call: -
v_call: TRBV28
j_call: TRBJ1-1
clone_size: few
cdr3_nt: TGTGCCAGCAGTCCCCGCGGAGAGGCATCGACTGAAGCTTTCTTT
cdr3_aa: CASSPRGEASTEAFF

d_call: -
v_call: TRBV30
j_call: TRBJ2-4
clone_size: -
cdr3_nt: TGTGCCTGGAGTCTAGCCAAAAACATTCAGTACTTC
cdr3_aa: CAWSLAKNIQYF

d_call: TRBD2
v_call: TRBV9
j_call: TRBJ2-1
clone_size: -
cdr3_nt: TGTGCCAGCAGCGACGGGGGACTAGCGGGAGGTATACATGAGCAGTTCTTC
cdr3_aa: CASSDGGLAGGIHEQFF

d_call: TRBD2
v_call: TRBV6-1
j_call: TRBJ2-7
clone_size: few
cdr3_nt: TGTGCCAGCAGTCAGACTAGCGGGGGGCCCTACGAGCAGTACTTC
cdr3_aa: CASSQTSGGPYEQYF

d_call: -
v_call: TRBV14
j_call: TRBJ2-3
clone_size: few
cdr3_nt: TGTGCCAGCAGCCACCGACAGCACACAGATACGCAGTATTTT
cdr3_aa: CASSHRQHTDTQYF

d_call: TRBD1
v_call: TRBV30
j_call: TRBJ1-1
clone_size: few
cdr3_nt: TGTGCCTGGGCGCAATTGGGACAGGGAGGCACTGAAGCTTTCTTT
cdr3_aa: CAWAQLGQGGTEAFF

d_call: -
v_call: TRBV5-4
j_call: TRBJ2-1
clone_size: -
cdr3_nt: TGTGCCAGCAGCTTGGTTGGAGACAATGAGCAGTTCTTC
cdr3_aa: CASSLVGDNEQFF

d_call: -
v_call: TRBV25-1
j_call: TRBJ1-1
clone_size: -
cdr3_nt: TGTGCCAGCAGTGAGGCGAACACTGAAGCTTTCTTT
cdr3_aa: CASSEANTEAFF

d_call: TRBD1
v_call: TRBV4-2
j_call: TRBJ1-1
clone_size: -
cdr3_nt: TGTGCCAGCAGCCAAGATCCGGGACAGGACCATAACACTGAAGCTTTCTTT
cdr3_aa: CASSQDPGQDHNTEAFF

d_call: TRBD2
v_call: TRBV4-3
j_call: TRBJ2-5
clone_size: -
cdr3_nt: TGCGCCAGCAGCCAAGCTCCGGCTAGCGGGAGGGGAATCCAAGAGACCCAGTACTTC
cdr3_aa: CASSQAPASGRGIQETQYF

d_call: TRBD2
v_call: TRBV7-2
j_call: TRBJ2-7
clone_size: few
cdr3_nt: TGTGCCAGCAGCCCCGGGGGAGGGTCCTACGAGCAGTACTTC
cdr3_aa: CASSPGGGSYEQYF

d_call: -
v_call: TRBV28
j_call: TRBJ1-2
clone_size: -
cdr3_nt: TGTGCCAGCAGTTCTGGACAGTTAGCTAACTATGGCTACACCTTC
cdr3_aa: CASSSGQLANYGYTF

d_call: TRBD1
v_call: TRBV2
j_call: TRBJ1-1
clone_size: few
cdr3_nt: TGTGCCAGCAGCCAACAGGGGACGAACACTGAAGCTTTCTTT
cdr3_aa: CASSQQGTNTEAFF

d_call: -
v_call: TRBV7-9
j_call: TRBJ2-3
clone_size: -
cdr3_nt: TGTGCCAGCAGCTCCGCTTGGGAGGCGGATACGCAGTATTTT
cdr3_aa: CASSSAWEADTQYF

d_call: -
v_call: TRBV27
j_call: TRBJ1-2
clone_size: -
cdr3_nt: TGTGCCAGCAGAACAGTATCTAACTATGGCTACACCTTC
cdr3_aa: CASRTVSNYGYTF

d_call: -
v_call: TRBV27
j_call: TRBJ1-5
clone_size: few
cdr3_nt: TGTGCCAGCAGTCAAGGGCGGGGTCAGCCCCAGCATTTT
cdr3_aa: CASSQGRGQPQHF

d_call: -
v_call: TRBV28
j_call: TRBJ2-7
clone_size: -
cdr3_nt: TGTGCCAGCATAAAGGGGGAGAAGAACCACGAGCAGTACTTC
cdr3_aa: CASIKGEKNHEQYF

d_call: -
v_call: TRBV5-4
j_call: TRBJ2-6
clone_size: few
cdr3_nt: TGTGCCAGCAGCTTGGACATCTCTGGGGCCAACGTCCTGACTTTC
cdr3_aa: CASSLDISGANVLTF

d_call: -
v_call: TRBV28
j_call: TRBJ1-2
clone_size: few
cdr3_nt: TGTGCCAGCAGTACTATGGCAGGGGAAGGCTACACCTTC
cdr3_aa: CASSTMAGEGYTF

d_call: TRBD2
v_call: TRBV25-1
j_call: TRBJ2-5
clone_size: few
cdr3_nt: TGTGCCAGCCTCCGGGGGGGACAAGAGACCCAGTACTTC
cdr3_aa: CASLRGGQETQYF

d_call: TRBD1
v_call: TRBV29-1
j_call: TRBJ2-7
clone_size: -
cdr3_nt: TGCAGCGTTGTGGGGATCCGGGACAGGGGCTACGAGCAGTACTTC
cdr3_aa: CSVVGIRDRGYEQYF

d_call: TRBD2
v_call: TRBV6-6
j_call: TRBJ2-3
clone_size: few
cdr3_nt: TGTGCCAGCAGCCTTACTAGCGATGATACGCAGTATTTT
cdr3_aa: CASSLTSDDTQYF

d_call: TRBD1
v_call: TRBV6-5
j_call: TRBJ2-7
clone_size: -
cdr3_nt: TGTGCCAGCAGCGCCGGGACAGAGGCCTACGAGCAGTACTTC
cdr3_aa: CASSAGTEAYEQYF

d_call: TRBD2
v_call: TRBV5-4
j_call: TRBJ2-7
clone_size: -
cdr3_nt: TGTGCCAGCAGCATAACTAGCGGGGGCTCCTACGAGCAGTACTTC
cdr3_aa: CASSITSGGSYEQYF

d_call: -
v_call: TRBV5-1
j_call: TRBJ1-2
clone_size: -
cdr3_nt: TGCGCCAGCAGCTCGAGCTCTAACTATGGCTACACCTTC
cdr3_aa: CASSSSSNYGYTF

d_call: -
v_call: TRBV27
j_call: TRBJ2-2
clone_size: few
cdr3_nt: TGTGCCAGCAGTTTCGCTAGTGCCAACACCGGGGAGCTGTTTTTT
cdr3_aa: CASSFASANTGELFF

d_call: -
v_call: TRBV5-1
j_call: TRBJ2-5
clone_size: few
cdr3_nt: TGCGCCAGCAGCTTGGTAGGGAGAGAGACCCAGTACTTC
cdr3_aa: CASSLVGRETQYF

d_call: TRBD2
v_call: TRBV29-1
j_call: TRBJ2-5
clone_size: few
cdr3_nt: TGCAGCGTCACTAAGGGCTTAGCGGGAGGGCTGGAGACCCAGTACTTC
cdr3_aa: CSVTKGLAGGLETQYF

d_call: TRBD2
v_call: TRBV7-9
j_call: TRBJ2-7
clone_size: few
cdr3_nt: TGTGCCAGCACCACAATAGCGGGGGACGAGCAGTACTTC
cdr3_aa: CASTTIAGDEQYF

d_call: TRBD2
v_call: TRBV7-2
j_call: TRBJ2-1
clone_size: -
cdr3_nt: TGTGCCAGCAGCTTCCGGACTAGCGGGAGGGATGAGCAGTTCTTC
cdr3_aa: CASSFRTSGRDEQFF

d_call: -
v_call: TRBV7-2
j_call: TRBJ2-1
clone_size: few
cdr3_nt: TGTGCCAGCAGCTTAGGTATTAGCGTTACGGGGCAGTTCTTC
cdr3_aa: CASSLGISVTGQFF

d_call: -
v_call: TRBV28
j_call: TRBJ2-1
clone_size: -
cdr3_nt: TGTGCCAGCAGTCCCCCGGGACACCCCTACAATGAGCAGTTCTTC
cdr3_aa: CASSPPGHPYNEQFF

d_call: -
v_call: TRBV7-2
j_call: TRBJ1-4
clone_size: few
cdr3_nt: TGTGCCAGCAGGAGGGGGGGAACTAATGAAAAACTGTTTTTT
cdr3_aa: CASRRGGTNEKLFF

d_call: -
v_call: TRBV5-4
j_call: TRBJ2-5
clone_size: few
cdr3_nt: TGTGCCAGCAGCTTGGTATCGTCGCAAGAGACCCAGTACTTC
cdr3_aa: CASSLVSSQETQYF

d_call: -
v_call: TRBV4-3
j_call: TRBJ2-4
clone_size: once
cdr3_nt: TGCGCCAGCAGCCCGGGATGGGGTGAAAACATTCAGTACTTC
cdr3_aa: CASSPGWGENIQYF